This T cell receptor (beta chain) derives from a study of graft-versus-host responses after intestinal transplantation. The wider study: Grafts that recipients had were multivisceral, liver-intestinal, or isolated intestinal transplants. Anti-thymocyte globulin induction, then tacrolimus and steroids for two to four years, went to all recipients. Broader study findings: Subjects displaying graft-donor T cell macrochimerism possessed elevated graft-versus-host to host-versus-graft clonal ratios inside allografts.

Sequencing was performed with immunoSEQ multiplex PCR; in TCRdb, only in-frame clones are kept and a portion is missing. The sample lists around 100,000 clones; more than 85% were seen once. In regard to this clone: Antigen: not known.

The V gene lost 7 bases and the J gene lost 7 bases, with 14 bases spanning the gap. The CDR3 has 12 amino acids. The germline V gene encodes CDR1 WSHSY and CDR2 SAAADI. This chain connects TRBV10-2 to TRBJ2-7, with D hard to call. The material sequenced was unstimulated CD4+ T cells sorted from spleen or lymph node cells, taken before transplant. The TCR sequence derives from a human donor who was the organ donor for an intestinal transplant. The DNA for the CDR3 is TGCGCCAGCACCCCAGGTCCCGGTGAGCAGTACTTC. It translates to CASTPGPGEQYF.